This T cell receptor (beta chain) was captured in a study of blood T cell repertoires in COVID-19. Profiled with immunoSEQ multiplex PCR; TCRdb holds only in-frame clones, not every one. The sample lists about 270,000 clones, over 80% occurring once. Sequenced input: PBMCs or T cells enriched from blood (not recorded which). The clonotype originates from a woman between 25 and 40 years old with acute COVID-19.

The CDR3, as DNA: TGCGCCAGCAGCCAAGTCGACACGGGAGGCTATGGCTACACCTTC. This codes for CASSQVDTGGYGYTF. The chain links TRBV4-3 to TRBJ1-2, with no clear D. Germline V gives CDR1 LGHNA, CDR2 YSLEER. The CDR3 consists of 15 residues. The V end was cut by 1 base, the J end by 4 bases, with 13 bases between.